This TCR beta chain is from a study of beta chain features in type 1 diabetes. General study results and limits: Any HLA type influence on TCRB rearrangement was left unresolved here. Within each of all four CD4+ subsets, Type 1 diabetes patients had TCRB CDR3s that were moderately but significantly shorter.

The CDR3 loop spans 15 amino acids. Germline V gene lookup returns CDR1 LNHDA and CDR2 SQIVND (reference sequence). V shed 2 bases and J shed 8 bases, with 15 bases lying between them. This clone showed up just a few times. Antigen unknown. Every bit of the isolated RNA underwent reverse transcription, so sequencing read expressed TCRB transcripts. This table comes from immunoSEQ multiplex PCR, and its TCRdb copy is limited to in-frame clones, with some not included. The repertoire includes about 170,000 clones, about 7.9% of them detected once, and approximately 0.54% sits in the top ten. This clonotype was sampled from a man aged 18 to 35 with type 1 diabetes. The chain joins TRBV19 to TRBJ1-4; D uncertain. The sample was central memory CD4+ T cells from blood. The CDR3 bases are TGTGCCAGTAGTATAAACGGGATCCGACGGGAAAAACTGTTTTTT. Translation: CASSINGIRREKLFF.